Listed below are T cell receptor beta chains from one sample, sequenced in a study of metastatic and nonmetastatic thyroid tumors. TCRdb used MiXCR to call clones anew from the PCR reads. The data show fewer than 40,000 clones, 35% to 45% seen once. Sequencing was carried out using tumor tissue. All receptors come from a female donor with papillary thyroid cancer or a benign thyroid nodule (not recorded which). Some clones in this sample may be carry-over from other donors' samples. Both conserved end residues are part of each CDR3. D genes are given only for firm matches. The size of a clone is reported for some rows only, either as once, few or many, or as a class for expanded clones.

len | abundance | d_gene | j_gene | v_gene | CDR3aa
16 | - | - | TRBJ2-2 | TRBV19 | CASSIGQGENTGELFF
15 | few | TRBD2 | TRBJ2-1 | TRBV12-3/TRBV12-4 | CASSSYLAGAVEQFF
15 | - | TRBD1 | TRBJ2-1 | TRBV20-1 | CSAKQLTGGRNEQFF
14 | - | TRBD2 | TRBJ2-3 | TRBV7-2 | CASSSGGRADTQYF
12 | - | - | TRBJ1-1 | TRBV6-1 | CASTMGNTEAFF
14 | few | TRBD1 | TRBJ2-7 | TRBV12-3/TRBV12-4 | CAISLPDRGNEQYF
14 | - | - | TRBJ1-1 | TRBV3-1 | CASSQKPGDTEAFF
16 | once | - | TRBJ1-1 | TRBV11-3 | CASSLDRWGPNTEAFF
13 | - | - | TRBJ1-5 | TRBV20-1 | CSARTGQRQPQHF
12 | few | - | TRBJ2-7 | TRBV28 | CASSSTRYEQYF
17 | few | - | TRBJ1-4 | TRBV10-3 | CAISEPIPGRSGEKLFF
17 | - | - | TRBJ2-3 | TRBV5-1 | CASSPEGLGGSTDTQYF
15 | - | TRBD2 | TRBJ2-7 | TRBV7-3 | CASSQGAGGFYEQYF
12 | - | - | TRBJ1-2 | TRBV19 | CASSDRNYGYTF
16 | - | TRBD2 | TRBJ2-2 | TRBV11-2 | CASSLRWREGTGELFF
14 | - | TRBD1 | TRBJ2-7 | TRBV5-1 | CASSWNRGPYEQYF
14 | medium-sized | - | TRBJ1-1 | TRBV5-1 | CASSLDGLNTEAFF
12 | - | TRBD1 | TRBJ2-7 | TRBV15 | CATSRDRTGMYF
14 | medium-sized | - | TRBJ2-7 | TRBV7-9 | CASSLDSSLYEQYF
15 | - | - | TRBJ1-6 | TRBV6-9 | CASSYGQTPYSPLHF
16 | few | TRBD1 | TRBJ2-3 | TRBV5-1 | CASSPGQGVSTDTQYF
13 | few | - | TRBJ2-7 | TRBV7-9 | CASSLLQSYEQYF
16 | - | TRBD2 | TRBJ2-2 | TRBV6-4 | CASSRLAGGNTGELFF
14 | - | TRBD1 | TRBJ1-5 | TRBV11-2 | CASSLGQGYQPQHF
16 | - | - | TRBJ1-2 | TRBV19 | CASSPERWGRNYGYTF
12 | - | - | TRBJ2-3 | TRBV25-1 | CASSGSTDTQYF
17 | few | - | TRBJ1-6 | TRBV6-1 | CASSEVTGSSYNSPLHF
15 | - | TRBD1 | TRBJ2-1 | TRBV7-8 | CASSLGTGHYNEQFF
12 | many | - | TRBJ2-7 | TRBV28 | CASSLSGGEQYF
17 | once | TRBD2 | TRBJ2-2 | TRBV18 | CASSSGTSGSGTGELFF
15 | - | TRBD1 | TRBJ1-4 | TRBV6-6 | CASSYQGASNEKLFF
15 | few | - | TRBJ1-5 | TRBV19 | CASSIRRLSNQPQHF
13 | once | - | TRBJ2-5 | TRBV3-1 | CASSQAGSETQYF